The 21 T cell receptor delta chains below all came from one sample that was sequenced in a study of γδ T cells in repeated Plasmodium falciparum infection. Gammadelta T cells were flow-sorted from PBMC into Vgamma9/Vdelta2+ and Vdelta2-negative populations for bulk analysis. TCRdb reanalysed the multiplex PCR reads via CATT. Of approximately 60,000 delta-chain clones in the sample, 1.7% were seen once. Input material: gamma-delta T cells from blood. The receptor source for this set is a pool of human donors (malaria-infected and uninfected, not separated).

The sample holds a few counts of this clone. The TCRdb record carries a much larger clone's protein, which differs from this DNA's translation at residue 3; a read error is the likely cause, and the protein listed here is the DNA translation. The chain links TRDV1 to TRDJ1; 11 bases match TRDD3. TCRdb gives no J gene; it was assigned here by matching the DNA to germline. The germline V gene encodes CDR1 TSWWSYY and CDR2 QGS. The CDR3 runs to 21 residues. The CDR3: CAPGELHPTPDGGYDPDKLIF. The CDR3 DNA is TGTGCTCCTGGGGAACTTCACCCTACCCCAGATGGGGGATACGACCCCGATAAACTCATCTTT.

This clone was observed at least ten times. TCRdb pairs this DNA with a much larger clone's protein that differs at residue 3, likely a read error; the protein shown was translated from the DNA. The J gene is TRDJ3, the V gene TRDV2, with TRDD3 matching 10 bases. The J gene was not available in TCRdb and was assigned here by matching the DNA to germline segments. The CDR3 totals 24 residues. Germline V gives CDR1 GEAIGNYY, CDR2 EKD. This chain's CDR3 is CARDTIDSRTGGSGPSWDTRQMFF. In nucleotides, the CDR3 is TGTGCCCGTGACACCATCGATTCCCGTACTGGGGGATCAGGGCCTTCCTGGGACACCCGACAGATGTTTTTC.

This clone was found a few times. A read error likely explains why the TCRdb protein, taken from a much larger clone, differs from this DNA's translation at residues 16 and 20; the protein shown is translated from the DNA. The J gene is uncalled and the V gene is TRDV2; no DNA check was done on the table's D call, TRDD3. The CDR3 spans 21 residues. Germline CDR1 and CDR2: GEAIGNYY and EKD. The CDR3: CACDTAWGTGGYYPYIDKLTF. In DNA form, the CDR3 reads TGTGCCTGTGACACCGCATGGGGTACTGGGGGATACTATCCGTACATCGATAAACTCACCTTT.

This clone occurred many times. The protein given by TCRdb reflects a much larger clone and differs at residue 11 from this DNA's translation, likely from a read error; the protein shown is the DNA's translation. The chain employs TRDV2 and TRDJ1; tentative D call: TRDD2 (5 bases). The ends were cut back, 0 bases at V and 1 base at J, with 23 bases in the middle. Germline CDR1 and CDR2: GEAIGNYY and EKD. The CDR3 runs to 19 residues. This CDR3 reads CACDTGPWRDPYLTDKLIF. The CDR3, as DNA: TGTGCCTGTGACACCGGACCCTGGAGGGACCCCTACCTCACCGATAAACTCATCTTT.

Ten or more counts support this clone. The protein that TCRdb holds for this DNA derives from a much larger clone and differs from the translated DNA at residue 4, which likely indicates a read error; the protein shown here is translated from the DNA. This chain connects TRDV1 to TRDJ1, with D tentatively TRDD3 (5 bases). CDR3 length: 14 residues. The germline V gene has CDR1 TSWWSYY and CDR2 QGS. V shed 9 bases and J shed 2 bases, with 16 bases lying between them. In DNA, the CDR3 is TGTGCTCTGATCCCTGTGGGGAGGACCGATAAACTCATCTTT. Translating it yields CALIPVGRTDKLIF.

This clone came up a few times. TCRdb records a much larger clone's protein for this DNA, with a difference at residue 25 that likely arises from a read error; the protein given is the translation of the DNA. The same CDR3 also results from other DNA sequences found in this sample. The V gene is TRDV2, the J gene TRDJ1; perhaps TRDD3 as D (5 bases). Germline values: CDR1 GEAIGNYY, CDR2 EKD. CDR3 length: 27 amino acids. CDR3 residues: CACDTSLLRMGSQEDPKPTLYTDKPIF. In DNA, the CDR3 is TGTGCCTGTGACACATCTCTCCTGAGGATGGGATCACAGGAGGACCCAAAACCGACTCTCTACACCGATAAACCCATCTTT.

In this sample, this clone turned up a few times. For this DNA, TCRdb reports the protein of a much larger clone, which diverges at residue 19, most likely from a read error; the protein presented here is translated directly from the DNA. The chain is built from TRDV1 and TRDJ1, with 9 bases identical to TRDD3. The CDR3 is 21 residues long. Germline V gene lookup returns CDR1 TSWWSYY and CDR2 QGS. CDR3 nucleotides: TGTGCTCTTGGGGAGGGAACCCTTCGCCCTGCTAGGTGGGGGATAAGCGATAAACCCATCTTT. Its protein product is CALGEGTLRPARWGISDKPIF.

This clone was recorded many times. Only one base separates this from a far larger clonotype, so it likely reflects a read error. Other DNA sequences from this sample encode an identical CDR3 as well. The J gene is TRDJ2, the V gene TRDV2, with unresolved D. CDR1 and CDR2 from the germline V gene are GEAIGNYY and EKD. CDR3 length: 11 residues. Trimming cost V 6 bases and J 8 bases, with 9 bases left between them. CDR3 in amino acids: CACKKGAQLFF. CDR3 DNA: TGTGCCTGTAAGAAGGGGGCACAACTCTTCTTT.

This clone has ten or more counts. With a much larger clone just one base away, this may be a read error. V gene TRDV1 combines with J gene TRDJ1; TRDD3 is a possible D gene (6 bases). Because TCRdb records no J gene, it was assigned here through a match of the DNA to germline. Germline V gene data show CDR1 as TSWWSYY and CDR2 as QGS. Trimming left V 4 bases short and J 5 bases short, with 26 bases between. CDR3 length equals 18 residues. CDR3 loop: CALGGRSLYRGREDKLIF. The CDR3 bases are TGTGCTCTTGGGGGCAGATCCCTGTACCGGGGGAGAGAGGATAAACTCATCTTT.

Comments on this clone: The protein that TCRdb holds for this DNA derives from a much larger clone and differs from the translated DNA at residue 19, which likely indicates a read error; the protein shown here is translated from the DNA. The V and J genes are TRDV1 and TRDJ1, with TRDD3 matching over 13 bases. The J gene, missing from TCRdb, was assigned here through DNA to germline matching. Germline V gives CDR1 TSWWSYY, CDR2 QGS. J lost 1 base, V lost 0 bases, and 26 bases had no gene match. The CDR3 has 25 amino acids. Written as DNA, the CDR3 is TGTGCTCTTGGGGAACTATCCCCAACGCCTTTTTACTGGGGGATACGAGTACCTTGCACCGATAAACTCATCTTT. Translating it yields CALGELSPTPFYWGIRVPCTDKLIF.

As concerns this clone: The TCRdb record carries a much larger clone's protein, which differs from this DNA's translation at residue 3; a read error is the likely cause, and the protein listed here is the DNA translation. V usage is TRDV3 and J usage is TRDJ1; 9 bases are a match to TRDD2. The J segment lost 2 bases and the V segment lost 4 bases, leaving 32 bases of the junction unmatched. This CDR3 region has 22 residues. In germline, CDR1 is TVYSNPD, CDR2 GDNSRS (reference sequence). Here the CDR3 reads CASRMFEAFLRDWGSPTDKLIF. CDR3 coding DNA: TGTGCCTCTAGAATGTTCGAAGCCTTCCTACGAGATTGGGGGTCCCCAACCGATAAACTCATCTTT.

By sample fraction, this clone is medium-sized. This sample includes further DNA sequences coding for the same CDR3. CDR3 sequence: CALGELGFLLPRRFLGRNTDKLIF. In DNA form, the CDR3 reads TGTGCTCTTGGGGAACTCGGTTTCTTACTTCCTAGACGATTCCTGGGGCGAAACACCGATAAACTCATCTTT. The rearrangement joins TRDV1 to TRDJ1; the D gene is possibly TRDD2 (7 bases). The CDR3 is 24 amino acids. V was clipped by 0 bases and J by 0 bases, with 35 bases between them. Germline lookup yields CDR1 TSWWSYY and CDR2 QGS.

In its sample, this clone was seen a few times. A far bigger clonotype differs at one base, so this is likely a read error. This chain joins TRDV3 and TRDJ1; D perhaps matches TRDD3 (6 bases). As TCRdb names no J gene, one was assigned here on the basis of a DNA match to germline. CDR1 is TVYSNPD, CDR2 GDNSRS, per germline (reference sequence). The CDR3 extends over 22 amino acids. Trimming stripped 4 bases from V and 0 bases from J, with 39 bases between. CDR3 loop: CASPASRPYWALPWGHTDKLIF. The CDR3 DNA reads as TGTGCCTCTCCCGCCTCGCGCCCGTACTGGGCCCTACCATGGGGCCACACCGATAAACTCATCTTT.

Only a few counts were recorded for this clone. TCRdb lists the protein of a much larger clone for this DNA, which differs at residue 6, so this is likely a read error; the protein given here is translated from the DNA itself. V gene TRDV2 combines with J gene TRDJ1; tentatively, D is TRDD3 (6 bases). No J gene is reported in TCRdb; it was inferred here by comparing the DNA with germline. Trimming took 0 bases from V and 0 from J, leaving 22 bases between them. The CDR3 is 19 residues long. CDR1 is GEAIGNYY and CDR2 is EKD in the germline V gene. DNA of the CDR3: TGTGCCTGTGACACCCCCCTACGCCGGGGGACACCTTACACCGATAAACTCATCTTT. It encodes CACDTPLRRGTPYTDKLIF.

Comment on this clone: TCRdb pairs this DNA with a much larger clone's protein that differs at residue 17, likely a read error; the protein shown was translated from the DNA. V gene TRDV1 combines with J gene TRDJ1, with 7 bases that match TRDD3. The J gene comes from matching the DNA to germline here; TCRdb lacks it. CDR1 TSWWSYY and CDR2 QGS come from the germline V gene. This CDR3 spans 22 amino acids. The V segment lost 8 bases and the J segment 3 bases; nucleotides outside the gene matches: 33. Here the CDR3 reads CALWGDRIPCTGDGGRADKLIF. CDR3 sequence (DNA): TGTGCTCTTTGGGGTGACCGCATACCCTGTACTGGGGATGGGGGGCGTGCCGATAAACTCATCTTT.

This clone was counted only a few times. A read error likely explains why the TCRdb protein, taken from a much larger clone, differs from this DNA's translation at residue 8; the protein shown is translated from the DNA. The CDR3 nucleotides are TGTGCTCTTGGGGAACGCTTGGAGGTCTGCGGCGATAAACTCATCTTT. Translated, it gives CALGERLEVCGDKLIF. This sequence joins TRDV1 and TRDJ1; no clear D. The V and J ends lost 1 base and 4 bases respectively, with 16 bases between them. The CDR3 contains 16 residues. CDR1 and CDR2 (germline): TSWWSYY, QGS.

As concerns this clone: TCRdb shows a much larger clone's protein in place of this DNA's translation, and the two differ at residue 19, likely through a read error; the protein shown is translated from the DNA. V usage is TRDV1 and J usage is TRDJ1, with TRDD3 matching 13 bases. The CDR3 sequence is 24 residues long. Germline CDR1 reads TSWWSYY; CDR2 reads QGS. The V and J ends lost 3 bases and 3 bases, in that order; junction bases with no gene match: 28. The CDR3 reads CALGDGLPTFFTGGYADPPDKLIF. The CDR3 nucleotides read TGTGCTCTTGGGGACGGCCTTCCTACGTTCTTTACTGGGGGATACGCGGACCCCCCCGATAAACTCATCTTT.

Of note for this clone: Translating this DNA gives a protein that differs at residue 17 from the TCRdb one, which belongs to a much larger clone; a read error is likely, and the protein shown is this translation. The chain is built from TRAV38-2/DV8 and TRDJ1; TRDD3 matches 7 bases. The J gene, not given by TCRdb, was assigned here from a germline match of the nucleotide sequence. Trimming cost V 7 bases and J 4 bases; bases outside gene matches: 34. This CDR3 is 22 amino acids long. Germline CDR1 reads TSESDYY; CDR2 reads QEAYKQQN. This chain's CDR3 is CAYRPFLFGKHWGPQYIDKLIF. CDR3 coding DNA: TGTGCTTATCGTCCATTCCTGTTCGGAAAGCACTGGGGACCTCAGTACATCGATAAACTCATCTTT.

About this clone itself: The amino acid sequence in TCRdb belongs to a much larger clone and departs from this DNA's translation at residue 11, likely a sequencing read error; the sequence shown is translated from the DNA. The CDR3: CALGEGTRSPFSDKLIF. In DNA form, the CDR3 reads TGTGCTCTTGGGGAAGGAACAAGGAGCCCGTTCTCCGATAAACTCATCTTT. This chain connects TRDV1 to TRDJ1; D is uncertain. The germline gives CDR1 TSWWSYY, CDR2 QGS. Trimming cost V 2 bases and J 3 bases, with 19 bases left between them. The CDR3 has 17 residues.

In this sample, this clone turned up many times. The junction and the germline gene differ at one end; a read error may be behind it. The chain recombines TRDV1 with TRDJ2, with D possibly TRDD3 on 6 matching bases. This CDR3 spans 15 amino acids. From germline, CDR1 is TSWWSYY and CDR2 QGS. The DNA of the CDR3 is TGTGCTCTTGGGGTCCCGCCCCGGATACCAGCACAATTCTTCTTT. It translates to CALGVPPRIPAQFFF.

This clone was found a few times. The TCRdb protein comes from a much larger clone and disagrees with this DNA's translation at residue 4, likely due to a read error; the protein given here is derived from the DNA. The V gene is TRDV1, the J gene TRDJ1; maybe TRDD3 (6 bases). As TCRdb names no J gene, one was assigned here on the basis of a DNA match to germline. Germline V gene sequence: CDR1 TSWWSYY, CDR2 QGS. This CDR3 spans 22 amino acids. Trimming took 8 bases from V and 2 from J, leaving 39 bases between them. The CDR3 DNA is TGTGCTCTTAGCAATTTAAGGGAGGCCTCCTGGAGCGGGGATGGAGGGACCGATAAACTCATCTTT. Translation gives CALSNLREASWSGDGGTDKLIF.